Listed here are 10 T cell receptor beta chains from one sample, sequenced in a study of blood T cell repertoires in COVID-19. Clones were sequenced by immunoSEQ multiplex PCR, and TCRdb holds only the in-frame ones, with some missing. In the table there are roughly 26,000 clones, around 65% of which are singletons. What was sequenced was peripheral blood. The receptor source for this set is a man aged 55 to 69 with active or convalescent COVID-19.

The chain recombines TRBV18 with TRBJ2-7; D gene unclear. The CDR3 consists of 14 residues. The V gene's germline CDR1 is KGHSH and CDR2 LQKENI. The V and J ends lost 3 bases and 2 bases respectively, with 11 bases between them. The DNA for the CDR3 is TGTGCCAGCTCACCGTATGCAGGAACCTACGAGCAGTACTTC. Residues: CASSPYAGTYEQYF.

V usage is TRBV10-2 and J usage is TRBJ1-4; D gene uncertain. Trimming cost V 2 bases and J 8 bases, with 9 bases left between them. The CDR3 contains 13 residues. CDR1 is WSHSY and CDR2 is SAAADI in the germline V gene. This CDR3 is CASSEPGFEKLFF. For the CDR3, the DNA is TGCGCCAGCAGTGAGCCGGGTTTCGAAAAACTGTTTTTT.

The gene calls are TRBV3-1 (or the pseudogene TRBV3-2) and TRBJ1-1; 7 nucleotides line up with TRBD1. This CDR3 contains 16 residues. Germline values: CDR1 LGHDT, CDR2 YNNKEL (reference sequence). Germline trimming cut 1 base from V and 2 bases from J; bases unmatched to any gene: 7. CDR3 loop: CASSQGEAGGNTEAFF. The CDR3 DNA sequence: TGTGCCAGCAGCCAAGGGGAAGCAGGGGGAAACACTGAAGCTTTCTTT.

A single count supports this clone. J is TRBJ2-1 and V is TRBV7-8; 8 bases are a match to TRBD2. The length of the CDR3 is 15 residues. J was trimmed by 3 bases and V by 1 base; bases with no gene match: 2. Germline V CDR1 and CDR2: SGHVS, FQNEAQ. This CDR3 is CASSLGTSYYNEQFF. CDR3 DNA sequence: TGTGCCAGCAGCTTAGGGACTAGCTACTACAATGAGCAGTTCTTC.

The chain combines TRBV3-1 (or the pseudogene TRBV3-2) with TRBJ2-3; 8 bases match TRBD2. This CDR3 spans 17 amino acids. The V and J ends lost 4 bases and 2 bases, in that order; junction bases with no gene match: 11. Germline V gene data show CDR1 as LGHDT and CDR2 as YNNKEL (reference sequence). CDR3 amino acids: CASSPSGGLSPTDTQYF. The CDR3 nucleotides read TGTGCCAGCAGCCCGAGCGGGGGCCTCTCCCCCACAGATACGCAGTATTTT.

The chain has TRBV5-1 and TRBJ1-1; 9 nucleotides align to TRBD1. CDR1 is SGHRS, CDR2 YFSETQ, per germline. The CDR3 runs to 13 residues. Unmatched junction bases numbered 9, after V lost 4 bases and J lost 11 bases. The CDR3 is CASSAGQGTFAFF. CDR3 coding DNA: TGCGCCAGCAGCGCGGGACAGGGCACTTTTGCTTTCTTT.

The CDR3 nucleotides are TGCAGTGCTAGTCGGTGGGACAGCTCCAATGAGCAGTTCTTC. Protein: CSASRWDSSNEQFF. The chain links TRBV20-1 to TRBJ2-1; 7 bases agree with TRBD1. V was pared by 3 bases and J by 6 bases, with 8 bases of the junction left unmatched. The CDR3 extends over 14 amino acids. Germline V gene data show CDR1 as DFQATT and CDR2 as SNEGSKA (reference sequence).

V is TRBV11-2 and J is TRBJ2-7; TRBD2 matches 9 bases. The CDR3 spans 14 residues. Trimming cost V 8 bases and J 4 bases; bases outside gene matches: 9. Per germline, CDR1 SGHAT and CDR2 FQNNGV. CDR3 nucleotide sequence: TGTGCCAGCCAAGGGGCGGGAGGGTTTTACGAGCAGTACTTC. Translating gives CASQGAGGFYEQYF.

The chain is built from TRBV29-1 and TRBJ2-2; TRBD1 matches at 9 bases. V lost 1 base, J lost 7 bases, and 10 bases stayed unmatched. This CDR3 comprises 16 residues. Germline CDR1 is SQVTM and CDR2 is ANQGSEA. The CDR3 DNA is TGCAGCGTTGAAGTTGGGGACAGGGCGGTGTTCGGGGAGCTGTTTTTT. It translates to CSVEVGDRAVFGELFF.

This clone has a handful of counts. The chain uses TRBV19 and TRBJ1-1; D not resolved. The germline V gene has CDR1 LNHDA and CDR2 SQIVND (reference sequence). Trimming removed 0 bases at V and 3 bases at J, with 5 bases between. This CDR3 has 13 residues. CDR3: CASSIDRYTEAFF. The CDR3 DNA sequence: TGTGCCAGTAGTATAGACAGGTACACTGAAGCTTTCTTT.